Below, 32 T cell receptor beta chains from the same sample are listed, as sequenced in a study of type 1 regulatory T cells. TCRdb processed the reads anew with MiXCR; each CDR3 protein has one entry. The profile shows about 23,000 distinct CDR3 sequences, 40% to 55% of them singletons. What these receptors recognize is not known. The sample was cultured T cells, either the whole culture or a sorted T cell fraction (not recorded which). The receptors were sampled from a human donor in good health.

J is TRBJ1-1 and V is TRBV11-2; tentative D call: TRBD1 (6 bases). Germline values: CDR1 SGHAT, CDR2 FQNNGV. This CDR3 contains 13 residues. V was clipped by 5 bases and J by 7 bases, with 14 bases between them. CDR3 amino acids: CASSPDRLVEAFF. The DNA for the CDR3 is TGTGCCAGCAGCCCTGACAGGCTAGTTGAAGCTTTCTTT.

The chain joins TRBV7-9 to TRBJ1-3; TRBD1 aligns across 9 bases. After removal of 4 bases from V and 1 base from J, the junction contained 11 bases not matched to a gene. CDR3 length: 18 residues. Looked up from germline, CDR1 is SEHNR and CDR2 is FQNEAQ (reference sequence). CDR3 sequence (DNA): TGTGCCAGCAGCTCGAAGGGGGACAGGGTCATGTCTGGAAACACCATATATTTT. This gives the protein CASSSKGDRVMSGNTIYF.

The chain employs TRBV12-3 or TRBV12-4 and TRBJ1-3; D is possibly TRBD1 (5 bases). Trimming pared 6 bases from V and 3 bases from J, leaving 15 bases between. CDR3 length equals 15 residues. Here the CDR3 DNA reads TGTGCCAGCAGCGCCCGAGGGGAGAGTGGAAACACCATATATTTT. Its protein product is CASSARGESGNTIYF.

The chain couples TRBV4-2 to TRBJ1-1; D is uncertain. CDR1 is LGHNA, CDR2 YNFKEQ, per germline. The CDR3 loop spans 14 amino acids. With 0 bases removed from V and 3 bases from J, the gap between germline ends came to 8 bases. The CDR3 loop reads CASSQEPGDTEAFF. The CDR3 DNA sequence: TGTGCCAGCAGCCAAGAACCGGGAGACACTGAAGCTTTCTTT.

V and J are TRBV18 and TRBJ2-1; 11 bases match TRBD1. The CDR3 loop spans 16 amino acids. V trimming: 3 bases; J trimming: 2 bases; junction bases outside the gene matches: 3. From germline, CDR1 is KGHSH and CDR2 LQKENI. In DNA, the CDR3 is TGTGCCAGCTCACCCCTGGGACAGGGGGCCTACAATGAGCAGTTCTTC. Protein sequence: CASSPLGQGAYNEQFF.

The chain uses TRBV21-1 and TRBJ2-1; the D call in the table, TRBD2, was not verified against the DNA. TRBV21-1 is a recognized pseudogene. This CDR3 has 14 residues. The CDR3 spells CASSKGRGYNEQFF. The CDR3 DNA reads as TGTGCCAGCAGCAAAGGCCGAGGGTACAATGAGCAGTTCTTC.

This chain connects TRBV7-9 to TRBJ2-1; 7 nucleotides match TRBD2. The germline V gene encodes CDR1 SEHNR and CDR2 FQNEAQ (reference sequence). V lost 2 bases to trimming and J lost 2 bases; unmatched junction nucleotides: 0. This CDR3 region has 14 residues. As DNA, the CDR3 is TGTGCCAGCAGCTTAACTAGCGCCTACAATGAGCAGTTCTTC. Protein product: CASSLTSAYNEQFF. Based on the CDR3 plus reference TRBV7-9 and TRBJ2-1, the full variable domain is DTGVSQNPRHKITKRGQNVTFRCDPISEHNRLYWYRQTLGQGPEFLTYFQNEAQLEKSRLLSDRFSAERPKGSFSTLEIQRTEQGDSAMYLCASSLTSAYNEQFFGPGTRLTVL.

This clonotype has more than one count but fewer than ten. The V gene is TRBV3-1, the J gene TRBJ2-5; 12 bases agree with TRBD2. Germline-derived CDR1 and CDR2 are LGHDT and YNNKEL (reference sequence). Trimming cost V 4 bases and J 1 base; bases outside gene matches: 7. The length of the CDR3 is 17 residues. The chain's CDR3 is CASSRHLAGGPQETQYF. DNA for the CDR3: TGTGCCAGCAGCCGCCACCTAGCGGGGGGGCCCCAAGAGACCCAGTACTTC.

By share of the sample, this clonotype is large. The J gene is TRBJ2-7, the V gene TRBV7-2; 9 positions agree with TRBD1. The V gene end was trimmed by 4 bases and the J gene end by 3 bases; junction bases not matched to a gene: 7. CDR3 size: 15 residues. The V gene's germline CDR1 is SGHTA and CDR2 FQGNSA. The CDR3, as DNA: TGTGCCAGCAGCTCCGGCGTGGACAGGGGCTACGAGCAGTACTTC. It codes for CASSSGVDRGYEQYF.

The V call is TRBV5-5, the J call TRBJ2-2, with 8 bases aligning to TRBD2. Per the germline V gene, CDR1 is SGHKS and CDR2 is YYEKEE (reference sequence). With V trimmed by 3 bases and J by 5 bases, 9 bases remained unmatched. There are 16 residues in the CDR3. CDR3 amino acids: CASSSRGGLFTGELFF. CDR3 in DNA: TGTGCCAGCAGCTCTCGGGGGGGCCTATTTACCGGGGAGCTGTTTTTT.

CDR3 sequence: CASSRDSGPGGTEAFF. CDR3 in DNA: TGCGCCAGCAGCCGGGACTCGGGGCCCGGAGGCACTGAAGCTTTCTTT. The chain combines TRBV5-1 with TRBJ1-1; D perhaps matches TRBD1 (5 bases). There are 16 residues in the CDR3. The V gene's germline CDR1 is SGHRS and CDR2 YFSETQ. V shed 4 bases and J shed 4 bases, with 20 bases lying between them.

The chain links TRBV12-3 or TRBV12-4 to TRBJ2-5, with D uncertain. This CDR3 has 12 amino acids. The V end lost 4 bases, the J end lost 4 bases, and 7 bases lay between the germline ends. Written as DNA, the CDR3 is TGTGCCAGCAGTTGGGCGGTAGAGACCCAGTACTTC. It codes for CASSWAVETQYF.

A few counts support this clonotype. This chain uses TRBV12-3 or TRBV12-4 with TRBJ2-7; tentatively, D is TRBD2 (5 bases). V was cut by 3 bases and J by 3 bases, with 12 bases left in between. This CDR3 has 14 residues. CDR3 protein: CASSLAGRGYEQYF. The CDR3 nucleotides read TGTGCCAGCAGTTTGGCGGGCAGAGGCTACGAGCAGTACTTC.

The chain has TRBV6-1 and TRBJ2-3, with TRBD1 matching over 10 bases. This CDR3 comprises 16 residues. After removal of 6 bases from V and 7 bases from J, the junction contained 13 bases not matched to a gene. Germline assignment: CDR1 MNHNS and CDR2 SASEGT. The CDR3 DNA is TGTGCCAGCAGGATTAGACAGGGGGCGCCCCTTCATACGCAGTATTTT. This gives the protein CASRIRQGAPLHTQYF.

The rearrangement joins TRBV9 to TRBJ2-7; weak D call: TRBD2 (6 bases). Germline CDR1 and CDR2: SGDLS and YYNGEE. The CDR3 contains 16 residues. The germline V and J ends were trimmed by 0 bases and 3 bases, with 16 bases remaining between them. The CDR3 is CASSVGGSGVFYEQYF. CDR3 coding DNA: TGTGCCAGCAGCGTAGGTGGTAGCGGCGTATTCTACGAGCAGTACTTC.

This chain joins TRBV7-2 and TRBJ2-1, with D possibly being TRBD1 (5 bases). The CDR3 has 14 amino acids. Germline values: CDR1 SGHTA, CDR2 FQGNSA. V lost 2 bases and J 4 bases, leaving 9 bases between the germline ends. CDR3 in amino acids: CASSLQGGYNEQFF. DNA for the CDR3: TGTGCCAGCAGCTTACAGGGCGGTTACAATGAGCAGTTCTTC.

V and J are TRBV5-4 and TRBJ2-3, with TRBD2 matching over 9 bases. CDR1 SGHNT and CDR2 YYREEE come from the germline V gene (reference sequence). This CDR3 is built from 15 residues. V shed 0 bases, J shed 6 bases, and the junction held 5 bases outside the gene matches. The CDR3 DNA is TGTGCCAGCAGCTTGGTTTCGCGGGGGGGGGATACGCAGTATTTT. Protein sequence: CASSLVSRGGDTQYF.

This clonotype was observed at least ten times. The V call is TRBV20-1, the J call TRBJ1-2, with D perhaps TRBD1 (6 bases). CDR3 size: 15 residues. V shed 1 base and J shed 1 base, with 13 bases lying between them. CDR1 is DFQATT, CDR2 SNEGSKA, per germline (reference sequence). CDR3 sequence (DNA): TGCAGTGCTAGAGCACAGGGAGTCGTTAACTATGGCTACACCTTC. This encodes CSARAQGVVNYGYTF.

This clonotype appeared once. The germline gene is not matched at one end of the junction; a read error may be the cause. This rearrangement joins TRBV10-3 to TRBJ2-3; no clear D gene. CDR1 ENHRY and CDR2 SYGVKD come from the germline V gene. The CDR3 is 15 amino acids. CDR3 loop: CATSVVPLGTDTQFF. The CDR3 coding sequence is TGTGCCACCTCAGTCGTTCCGTTAGGAACAGATACGCAGTTTTTT.

J is TRBJ2-7 and V is TRBV29-1; 8 positions agree with TRBD1. This CDR3 contains 13 residues. V lost 7 bases to trimming and J lost 4 bases; unmatched junction nucleotides: 9. Germline V gene data show CDR1 as SQVTM and CDR2 as ANQGSEA. The CDR3 region is CSGARGQGYEQYF. CDR3 DNA sequence: TGCAGCGGAGCCAGGGGGCAGGGGTACGAGCAGTACTTC.

V usage is TRBV6-5 and J usage is TRBJ1-1; D possibly corresponds to TRBD1 (5 bases). Germline V lookup: CDR1 MNHEY, CDR2 SVGAGI. Trimming cost V 6 bases and J 3 bases, with 11 bases left between them. The CDR3 contains 13 residues. CDR3 protein: CASSWGVYTEAFF. DNA for the CDR3: TGTGCCAGCAGCTGGGGGGTTTACACTGAAGCTTTCTTT.

This clonotype is medium-sized by share. This chain uses TRBV29-1 with TRBJ2-3; D is unclear. The CDR3 is made up of 11 amino acids. Germline V gives CDR1 SQVTM, CDR2 ANQGSEA. Trimming stripped 4 bases from V and 4 bases from J, with 6 bases between. CDR3 in amino acids: CSVGPADTQYF. The CDR3 nucleotides read TGCAGCGTTGGGCCCGCAGATACGCAGTATTTT.

The rearrangement links TRBV20-1 to TRBJ2-7, with a possible D match to TRBD2 (6 bases). Looked up from germline, CDR1 is DFQATT and CDR2 is SNEGSKA (reference sequence). V shed 5 bases and J shed 0 bases, with 8 bases lying between them. The CDR3 has 12 residues. In DNA form, the CDR3 reads TGCAGTGCTCGGGACTTCTCCTACGAGCAGTACTTC. It codes for CSARDFSYEQYF.

As regards this clonotype: One base away lies a much larger clone, so this may be a sequencing read error. The chain carries TRBV7-9 and TRBJ1-3, with D unclear. Germline-derived CDR1 and CDR2 are SEHNR and FQNEAQ (reference sequence). The CDR3 runs to 13 residues. CDR3 sequence (DNA): TGTGCCTGCAGCTTTTACCTTGGTGGCGATTTATATTTT. Protein sequence: CACSFYLGGDLYF. The full variable domain, completed using reference TRBV7-9 and TRBJ1-3, is DTGVSQNPRHKITKRGQNVTFRCDPISEHNRLYWYRQTLGQGPEFLTYFQNEAQLEKSRLLSDRFSAERPKGSFSTLEIQRTEQGDSAMYLCACSFYLGGDLYFGEGSWLTVV.

Written as DNA, the CDR3 is TGCGCCAGCAGCCTCACCGGGACAGGGGTCTACGAGCAGTACTTC. Protein: CASSLTGTGVYEQYF. The gene calls are TRBV4-1 and TRBJ2-7; 10 bases match TRBD1. V was pared by 4 bases and J by 3 bases, with 6 bases of the junction left unmatched. CDR3 length: 15 residues. Per germline, CDR1 MGHRA and CDR2 YSYEKL.

The gene calls are TRBV12-3 or TRBV12-4 and TRBJ2-3, with a possible D match to TRBD1 (6 bases). CDR3 length equals 14 residues. V lost 2 bases and J 6 bases, leaving 12 bases between the germline ends. CDR3 nucleotides: TGTGCCAGCAGTTTAAACAGGGACCCGGATACGCAGTATTTT. Its protein is CASSLNRDPDTQYF.

This chain connects TRBV5-4 to TRBJ2-2; 8 bases are shared with TRBD1. Per germline, CDR1 SGHNT and CDR2 YYREEE (reference sequence). This CDR3 spans 16 amino acids. The J segment lost 4 bases and the V segment lost 0 bases, leaving 5 bases of the junction unmatched. The CDR3 loop reads CASSLAGTGRTGELFF. The CDR3 DNA sequence: TGTGCCAGCAGCTTGGCCGGGACAGGCCGCACCGGGGAGCTGTTTTTT.

This chain connects TRBV12-3 or TRBV12-4 to TRBJ1-1, with 10 bases lining up with TRBD1. This CDR3 comprises 14 residues. V dropped 5 bases and J dropped 5; count of bases not matched to a gene: 5. The CDR3 nucleotides read TGTGCCAGCAGTAGGACAGGGGGGGTAACTGAAGCTTTCTTT. Translating it yields CASSRTGGVTEAFF.

V usage is TRBV7-2 and J usage is TRBJ2-2; D not certain. The CDR3 has 17 amino acids. Germline-derived CDR1 and CDR2 are SGHTA and FQGNSA. V lost 2 bases, J lost 1 base, and 14 bases lay in between. The CDR3 protein is CASSLRSAGMNTGELFF. CDR3 nucleotide sequence: TGTGCCAGCAGCTTAAGGAGTGCCGGAATGAACACCGGGGAGCTGTTTTTT.

The chain uses TRBV5-4 and TRBJ2-2, with TRBD2 matching 10 bases. This CDR3 has 18 residues. Germline CDR1 SGHNT, CDR2 YYREEE (reference sequence). V lost 0 bases to trimming and J lost 2 bases; unmatched junction nucleotides: 7. Here the CDR3 DNA reads TGTGCCAGCAGCTTGGATGGTAGCGGGGGGCTAAACACCGGGGAGCTGTTTTTT. This sequence encodes CASSLDGSGGLNTGELFF.

This clonotype was seen just once. The chain combines TRBV20-1 with TRBJ1-6; D possibly corresponds to TRBD1 (5 bases). The CDR3 length is 15 residues. Trimming cost V 1 base and J 5 bases, with 12 bases left between them. Germline lookup yields CDR1 DFQATT and CDR2 SNEGSKA (reference sequence). The CDR3 DNA follows: TGCAGTGCTAGAGCCGCGGGACGGAATAATTCACCCCTCCACTTT. Protein: CSARAAGRNNSPLHF.

In its sample, this clonotype was seen a few times. The V call is TRBV20-1, the J call TRBJ2-4, with D unresolved. The CDR3 is 14 amino acids. The V end was cut by 5 bases, the J end by 7 bases, with 18 bases between. Germline V gene data show CDR1 as DFQATT and CDR2 as SNEGSKA (reference sequence). The CDR3 spells CSAFRTDGSNIQYF. CDR3 nucleotides: TGCAGTGCTTTCCGGACCGACGGCTCCAACATTCAGTACTTC.